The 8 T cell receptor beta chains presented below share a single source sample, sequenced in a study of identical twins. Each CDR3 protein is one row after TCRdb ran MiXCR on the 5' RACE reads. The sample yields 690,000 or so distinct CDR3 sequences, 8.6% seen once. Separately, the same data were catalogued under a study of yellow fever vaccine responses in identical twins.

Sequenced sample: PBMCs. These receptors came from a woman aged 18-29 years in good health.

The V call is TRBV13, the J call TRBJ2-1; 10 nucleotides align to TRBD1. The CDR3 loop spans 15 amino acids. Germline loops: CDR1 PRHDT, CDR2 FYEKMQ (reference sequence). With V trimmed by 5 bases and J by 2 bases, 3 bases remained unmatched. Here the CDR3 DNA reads TGTGCCAGCAGCCACGGGACAGGGGCCTACAATGAGCAGTTCTTC. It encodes CASSHGTGAYNEQFF. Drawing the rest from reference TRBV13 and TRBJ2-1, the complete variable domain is AAGVIQSPRHLIKEKRETATLKCYPIPRHDTVYWYQQGPGQDPQFLISFYEKMQSDKGSIPDRFSAQQFSDYHSELNMSSLELGDSALYFCASSHGTGAYNEQFFGPGTRLTVL.

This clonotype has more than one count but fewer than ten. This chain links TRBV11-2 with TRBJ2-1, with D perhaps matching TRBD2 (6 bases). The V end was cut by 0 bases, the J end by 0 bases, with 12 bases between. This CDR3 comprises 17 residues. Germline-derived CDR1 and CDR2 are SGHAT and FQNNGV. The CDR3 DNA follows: TGTGCCAGCAGCTTAGAAGCGGCGGGGAGCTCCTACAATGAGCAGTTCTTC. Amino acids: CASSLEAAGSSYNEQFF.

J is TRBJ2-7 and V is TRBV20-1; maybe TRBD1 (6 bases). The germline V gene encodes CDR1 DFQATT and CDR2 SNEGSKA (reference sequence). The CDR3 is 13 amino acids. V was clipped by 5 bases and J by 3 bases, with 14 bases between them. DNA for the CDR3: TGCAGTGCTTCCCCCCGAGGGGGCTACGAGCAGTACTTC. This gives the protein CSASPRGGYEQYF.

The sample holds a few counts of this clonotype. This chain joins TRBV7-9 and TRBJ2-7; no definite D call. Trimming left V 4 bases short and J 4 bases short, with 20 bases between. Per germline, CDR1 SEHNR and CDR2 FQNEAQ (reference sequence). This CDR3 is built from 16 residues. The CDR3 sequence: CASSSSHPPLAYEQYF. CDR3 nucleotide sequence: TGTGCCAGCAGCTCTTCACACCCCCCACTGGCATACGAGCAGTACTTC.

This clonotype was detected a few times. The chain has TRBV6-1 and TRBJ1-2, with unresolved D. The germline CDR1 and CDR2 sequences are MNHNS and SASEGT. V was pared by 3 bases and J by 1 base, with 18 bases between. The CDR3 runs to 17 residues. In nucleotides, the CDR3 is TGTGCCAGCAGTGATATGCCAGGCAGAGAACTTAACTATGGCTACACCTTC. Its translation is CASSDMPGRELNYGYTF.

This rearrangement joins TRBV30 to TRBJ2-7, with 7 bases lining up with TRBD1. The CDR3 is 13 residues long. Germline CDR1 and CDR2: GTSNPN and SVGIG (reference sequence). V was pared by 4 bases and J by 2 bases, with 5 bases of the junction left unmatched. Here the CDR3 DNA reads TGTGCCTGGATCACAGGGGCTCCCTACGAGCAGTACTTC. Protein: CAWITGAPYEQYF.

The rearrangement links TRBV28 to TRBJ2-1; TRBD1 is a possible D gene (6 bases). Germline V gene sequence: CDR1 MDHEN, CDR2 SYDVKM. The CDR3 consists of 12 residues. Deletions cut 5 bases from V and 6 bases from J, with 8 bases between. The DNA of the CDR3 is TGTGCCAGCAGTAAAGGGGGCAATGAGCAGTTCTTC. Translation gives CASSKGGNEQFF.

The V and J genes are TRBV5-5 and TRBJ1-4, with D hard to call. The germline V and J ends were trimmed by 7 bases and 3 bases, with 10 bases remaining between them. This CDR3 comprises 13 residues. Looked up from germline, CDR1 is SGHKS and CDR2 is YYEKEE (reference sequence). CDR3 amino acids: CASERWANEKLFF. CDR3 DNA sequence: TGTGCCAGCGAAAGATGGGCTAATGAAAAACTGTTTTTT.